This T cell receptor (beta chain) was observed in a study of blood T cell repertoires in COVID-19. This table comes from immunoSEQ multiplex PCR, and its TCRdb copy is limited to in-frame clones, with some not included. The table shows approximately 190,000 clones, with 70% to 85% occurring only once. CDR1 is GTSNPN, CDR2 SVGIG, per germline (reference sequence). Trimming shortened V by 2 bases and J by 0 bases, and 7 bases separated the two germline ends. The CDR3 runs 13 residues. The chain carries TRBV30 and TRBJ1-2, with D maybe TRBD1 (6 bases). The clonotype comes from a human donor with acute or convalescent COVID-19. The donor label of this sample is uncertain. The sequenced sample was peripheral blood. The CDR3 nucleotides are TGTGCCTGGAGTACAGGGACTAACTATGGCTACACCTTC. This encodes CAWSTGTNYGYTF.